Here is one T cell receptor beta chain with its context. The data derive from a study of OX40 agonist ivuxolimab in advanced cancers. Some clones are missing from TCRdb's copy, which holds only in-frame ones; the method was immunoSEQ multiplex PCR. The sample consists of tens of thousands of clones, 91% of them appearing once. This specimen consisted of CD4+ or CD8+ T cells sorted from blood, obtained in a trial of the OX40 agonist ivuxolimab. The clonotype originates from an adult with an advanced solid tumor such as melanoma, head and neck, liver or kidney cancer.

DNA for the CDR3: TGTGCCAGCAGCTCGAAGGACACTTACAATGAGCAGTTCTTC. Encoded protein: CASSSKDTYNEQFF. The chain has TRBV7-2 and TRBJ2-1; a weak D match, TRBD1 (5 bases). CDR3 size: 14 residues. The germline gives CDR1 SGHTA, CDR2 FQGNSA. Trimming cost V 4 bases and J 4 bases, with 11 bases left between them.